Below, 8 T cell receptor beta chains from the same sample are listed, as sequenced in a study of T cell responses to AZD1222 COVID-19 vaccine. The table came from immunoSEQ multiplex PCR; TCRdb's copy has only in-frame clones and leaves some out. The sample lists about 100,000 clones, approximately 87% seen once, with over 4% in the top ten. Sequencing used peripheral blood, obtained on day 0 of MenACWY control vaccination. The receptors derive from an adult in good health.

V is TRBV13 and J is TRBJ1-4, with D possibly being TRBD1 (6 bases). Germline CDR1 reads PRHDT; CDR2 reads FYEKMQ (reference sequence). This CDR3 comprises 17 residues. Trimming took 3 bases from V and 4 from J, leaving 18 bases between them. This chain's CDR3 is CASSLQGFGISNEKLFF. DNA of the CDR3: TGTGCCAGCAGCTTGCAGGGGTTTGGTATTAGTAATGAAAAACTGTTTTTT.

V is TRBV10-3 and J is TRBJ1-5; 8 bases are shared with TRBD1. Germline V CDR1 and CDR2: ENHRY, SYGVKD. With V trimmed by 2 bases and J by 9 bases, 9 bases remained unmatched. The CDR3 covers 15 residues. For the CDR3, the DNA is TGTGCCATCAGTGAGGGGGGGACAGGCTCCTTGCCCCAGCATTTT. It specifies CAISEGGTGSLPQHF.

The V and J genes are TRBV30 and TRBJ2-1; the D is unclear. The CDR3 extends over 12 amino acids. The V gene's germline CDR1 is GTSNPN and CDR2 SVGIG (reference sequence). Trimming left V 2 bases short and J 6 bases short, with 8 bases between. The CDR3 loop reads CAWSRSGNEQFF. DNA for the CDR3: TGTGCCTGGAGTAGATCAGGCAATGAGCAGTTCTTC. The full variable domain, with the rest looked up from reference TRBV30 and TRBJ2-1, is SQTIHQWPATLVQPVGSPLSLECTVEGTSNPNLYWYRQAAGRGLQLLFYSVGIGQISSEVPQNLSASRPQDRQFILSSKKLLLSDSGFYLCAWSRSGNEQFFGPGTRLTVL.

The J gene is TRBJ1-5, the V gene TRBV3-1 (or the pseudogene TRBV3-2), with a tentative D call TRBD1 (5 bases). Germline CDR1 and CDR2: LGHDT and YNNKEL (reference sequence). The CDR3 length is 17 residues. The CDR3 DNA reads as TGTCCAGGGTGGAAATTGGTTCCCCTTACCAATAATCAGCCCCAGCATTTT. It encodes CPGWKLVPLTNNQPQHF.

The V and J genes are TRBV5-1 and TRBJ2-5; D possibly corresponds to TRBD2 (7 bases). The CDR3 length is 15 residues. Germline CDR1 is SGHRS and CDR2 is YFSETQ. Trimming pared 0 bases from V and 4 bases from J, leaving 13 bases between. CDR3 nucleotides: TGCGCCAGCAGCTTGGGCGGGGGCGGGGGAGAGACCCAGTACTTC. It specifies CASSLGGGGGETQYF. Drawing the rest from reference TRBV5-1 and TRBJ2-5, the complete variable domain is KAGVTQTPRYLIKTRGQQVTLSCSPISGHRSVSWYQQTPGQGLQFLFEYFSETQRNKGNFPGRFSGRQFSNSRSEMNVSTLELGDSALYLCASSLGGGGGETQYFGPGTRLLVL.

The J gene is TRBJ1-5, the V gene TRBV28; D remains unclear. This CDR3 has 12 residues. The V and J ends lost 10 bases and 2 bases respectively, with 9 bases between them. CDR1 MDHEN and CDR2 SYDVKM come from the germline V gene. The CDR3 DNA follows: TGTGCCACCAGCACGGGCAATCAGCCCCAGCATTTT. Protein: CATSTGNQPQHF.

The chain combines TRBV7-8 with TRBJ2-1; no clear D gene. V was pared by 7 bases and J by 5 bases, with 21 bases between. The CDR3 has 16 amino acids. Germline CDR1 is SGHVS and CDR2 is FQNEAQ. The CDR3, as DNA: TGTGCCAGCACCCCCGTTACTGGGCTACGCAACAATGAGCAGTTCTTC. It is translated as CASTPVTGLRNNEQFF. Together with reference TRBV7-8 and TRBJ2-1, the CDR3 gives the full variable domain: GAGVSQSPRYKVAKRGQDVALRCDPISGHVSLFWYQQALGQGPEFLTYFQNEAQLDKSGLPSDRFFAERPEGSVSTLKIQRTQQEDSAVYLCASTPVTGLRNNEQFFGPGTRLTVL.

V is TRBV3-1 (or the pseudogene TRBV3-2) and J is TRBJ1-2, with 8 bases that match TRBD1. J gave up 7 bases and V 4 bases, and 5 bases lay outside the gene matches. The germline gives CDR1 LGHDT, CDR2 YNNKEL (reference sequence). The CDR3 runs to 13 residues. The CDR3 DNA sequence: TGTGCCAGCAGCCTCGGGACAGGAGGTGGCTACACCTTC. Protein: CASSLGTGGGYTF.